What follows is one T cell receptor beta chain and its context. Its antigen is unidentified. The data stem from a study of T cell responses to AZD1222 COVID-19 vaccine. Study-wide points: The study reported that nearly half of spike-specific TCRs target unmutated variant regions.

The V gene's germline CDR1 is LGHNA and CDR2 YSLEER. This CDR3 comprises 17 residues. Trimming took 3 bases from V and 1 from J; bases not matched to a gene: 8. Data came from immunoSEQ multiplex PCR; TCRdb stores just in-frame clones and leaves some out. The table shows over 120,000 clones, with approximately 90% occurring only once. Pooling of second doses given at about 4 or about 12 weeks was done. The chain combines TRBV4-3 with TRBJ2-2, with 7 positions matching TRBD1. This clonotype originated in an adult who received the AZD1222 COVID-19 vaccine. The starting material was peripheral blood, obtained 28 days after the second AZD1222 dose. As DNA, the CDR3 is TGCGCCAGCAGCCAGGAAAGACAGGGACGGAACACCGGGGAGCTGTTTTTT. Translation: CASSQERQGRNTGELFF.